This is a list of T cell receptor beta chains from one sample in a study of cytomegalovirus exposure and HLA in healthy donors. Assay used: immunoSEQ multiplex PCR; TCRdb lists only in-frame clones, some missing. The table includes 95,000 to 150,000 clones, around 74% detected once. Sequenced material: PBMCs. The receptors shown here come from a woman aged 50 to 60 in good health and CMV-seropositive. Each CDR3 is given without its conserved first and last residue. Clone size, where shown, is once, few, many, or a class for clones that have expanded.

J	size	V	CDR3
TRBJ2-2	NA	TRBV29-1	SAVLGATNTGELF
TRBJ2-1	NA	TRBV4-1	ASSHPGGGGYNEQF
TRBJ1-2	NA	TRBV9	ASSAKTGGDYGYT
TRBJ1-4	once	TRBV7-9	ASSQNTGNEKLF
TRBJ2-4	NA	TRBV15	ATSTGAKNIQY
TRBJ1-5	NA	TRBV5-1	ASSLEAGGNQPQH
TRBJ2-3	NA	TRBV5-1	ASSIGTSGTDTQY
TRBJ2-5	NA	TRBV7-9	ASSWDRGKETQY
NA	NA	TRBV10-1	ASSALAGGQQF
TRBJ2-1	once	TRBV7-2	ASSLVSSGGVRNEQF
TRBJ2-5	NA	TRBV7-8	ASRLAPETQY
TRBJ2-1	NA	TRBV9	ASSPPGSPEDEQF
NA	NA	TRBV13	ASSPINTGRSYEQY
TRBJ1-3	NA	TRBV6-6	ASSYLGGGNTIY
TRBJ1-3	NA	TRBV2	ASRLVEVGPGGNTIY
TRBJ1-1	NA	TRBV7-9	ASSLDLNEAF
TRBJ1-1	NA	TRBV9	ASSVVVEGNTEAF
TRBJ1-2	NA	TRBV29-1	SVENRVYGYT
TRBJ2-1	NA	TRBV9	ASSPRLLRDEQF
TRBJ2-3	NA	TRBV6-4	ASSDRTSGTDTQY
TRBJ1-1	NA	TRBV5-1	ASSSGGWNTEAF
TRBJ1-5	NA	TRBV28	ASSRQGQAINQPQH
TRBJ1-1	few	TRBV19	ATQGAYTEAF
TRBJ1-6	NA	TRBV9	ASSSIIRDRTNNSPLH
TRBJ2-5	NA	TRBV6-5	ASSYGQTQETQY
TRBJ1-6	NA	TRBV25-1	ASSEDRPNSPLH